These 23 T cell receptor beta chains originate from one sample sequenced in a study of T cells in Graves' hyperthyroidism and ophthalmopathy. Amplified TCR beta CDR3 regions came from RNA transcripts. HTBI primers were used for first-round RT-PCR of the TCR CDR3. One entry per CDR3 protein results from TCRdb running MiXCR on the multiplex PCR reads. The profile covers about 290,000 distinct CDR3 sequences, with 10% to 15% appearing a single time and 7% to 8.5% taken by the ten largest. Source material: blood. The receptors were gathered from a woman aged 25 to 39 with Graves' hyperthyroidism that later progressed to Graves' ophthalmopathy.

This clonotype was picked up many times. This chain uses TRBV12-3 or TRBV12-4 with TRBJ2-4; D uncertain. V lost 5 bases to trimming and J lost 0 bases, with 14 bases between them. There are 16 residues in the CDR3. CDR3 amino acids: CASSPDGVLAKNIQYF. The CDR3 DNA sequence: TGTGCCAGCAGTCCGGACGGCGTACTAGCCAAAAACATTCAGTACTTC.

This clonotype occurred many times. This rearrangement joins TRBV18 to TRBJ2-5; D unclear. The germline V and J ends were trimmed by 3 bases and 1 base, with 9 bases remaining between them. The CDR3 spans 14 residues. The germline V gene encodes CDR1 KGHSH and CDR2 LQKENI. The CDR3 sequence is CASSPFEVQETQYF. The CDR3 bases are TGTGCCAGCTCACCTTTCGAGGTCCAAGAGACCCAGTACTTC.

This clonotype showed up just a few times. The chain uses TRBV27 and TRBJ2-7, with no clear D. Trimming left V 7 bases short and J 4 bases short, with 11 bases between. The CDR3 spans 12 residues. Germline V lookup: CDR1 MNHEY, CDR2 SMNVEV (reference sequence). CDR3 nucleotides: TGTGCCAGCATGTCTTTGACATACGAGCAGTACTTC. This encodes CASMSLTYEQYF.

This clonotype was detected ten times or more. The chain combines TRBV2 with TRBJ1-1; D is uncertain. Trimming removed 7 bases at V and 4 bases at J, with 13 bases between. The CDR3 is 13 amino acids. Germline V gene sequence: CDR1 SNHLY, CDR2 FYNNEI. The CDR3 nucleotides are TGTGCCAGCAACGGGCGGATGGGCACTGAAGCTTTCTTT. Protein: CASNGRMGTEAFF.

In this sample, this clonotype turned up many times. The chain joins TRBV27 to TRBJ1-2; possible D gene TRBD1, 5 bases. V gave up 7 bases and J gave up 6 bases, with 12 bases separating them. Germline lookup yields CDR1 MNHEY and CDR2 SMNVEV (reference sequence). The CDR3 covers 12 residues. CDR3 region: CASTSGGHGYTF. The CDR3, as DNA: TGTGCCAGCACCTCGGGGGGACATGGCTACACCTTC.

In its sample, this clonotype was seen many times. The chain recombines TRBV4-1 with TRBJ2-3; unclear D gene. Trimming stripped 0 bases from V and 0 bases from J, with 7 bases between. Germline CDR1 and CDR2: MGHRA and YSYEKL. The CDR3 contains 15 residues. The CDR3 region is CASSQDGRSTDTQYF. CDR3 DNA sequence: TGCGCCAGCAGCCAAGATGGCCGGAGCACAGATACGCAGTATTTT.

This clonotype has at least ten counts. Written as DNA, the CDR3 is TGTGCCAGCAGCATACAGGGGGACTATGGCTACACCTTC. Amino acid sequence: CASSIQGDYGYTF. The V and J genes are TRBV27 and TRBJ1-2, with 8 bases fitting TRBD1. The germline V gene encodes CDR1 MNHEY and CDR2 SMNVEV (reference sequence). The V segment lost 6 bases and the J segment 3 bases; nucleotides outside the gene matches: 3. The CDR3 spans 13 residues.

This clonotype was seen ten or more times. The rearrangement uses TRBV2 and TRBJ1-1, with D maybe TRBD1 (5 bases). Trimming cost V 6 bases and J 0 bases, with 14 bases left between them. Germline-derived CDR1 and CDR2 are SNHLY and FYNNEI. The CDR3 covers 15 residues. CDR3 in DNA: TGTGCCAGCAGGCTGACAGCAGGGATGAACACTGAAGCTTTCTTT. Translating gives CASRLTAGMNTEAFF.

This clonotype occurred many times. The chain carries TRBV7-9 and TRBJ2-7, with D maybe TRBD2 (6 bases). This CDR3 has 16 residues. Germline V lookup: CDR1 SEHNR, CDR2 FQNEAQ (reference sequence). V was clipped by 3 bases and J by 0 bases, with 15 bases between them. DNA of the CDR3: TGTGCCAGCAGCTTCCCGCGACTAGGAGGCTCCTACGAGCAGTACTTC. Its translation: CASSFPRLGGSYEQYF.

This clonotype was counted many times. The V call is TRBV6-2 or TRBV6-3, the J call TRBJ1-1; 8 nucleotides align to TRBD1. The germline gives CDR1 MNHEY, CDR2 SVGEGT. CDR3 size: 13 residues. The V segment lost 7 bases and the J segment 9 bases; nucleotides outside the gene matches: 10. CDR3 DNA sequence: TGTGCCAGCAACCTCTCAGGGGGCTGGAAAGCTTTCTTT. Residues: CASNLSGGWKAFF.

About this clonotype itself: A much larger clone sits a single nucleotide away, making a read error possible. The V gene is TRBV20-1, the J gene TRBJ2-7; 14 positions match TRBD2. CDR3 size: 14 residues. J gave up 9 bases and V 5 bases, and 9 bases lay outside the gene matches. Germline values: CDR1 DFQATT, CDR2 SNEGSKA (reference sequence). In DNA, the CDR3 is TGCAGTGCTGGTCGACTAGCGGGAGGGGGCGGGCAGTACTTC. Its protein product is CSAGRLAGGGGQYF.

Ten or more counts support this clonotype. The V and J genes are TRBV7-9 and TRBJ1-5; D may be TRBD1 (6 bases). The V end lost 1 base, the J end lost 7 bases, and 11 bases lay between the germline ends. Germline loops: CDR1 SEHNR, CDR2 FQNEAQ (reference sequence). The CDR3 sequence is 14 residues long. The CDR3 spells CASSLGQAGQPQHF. CDR3 nucleotide sequence: TGTGCCAGCAGCTTAGGACAGGCGGGACAGCCCCAGCATTTT.

This chain's CDR3 is CASSQGQGTNTEAFF. The CDR3 DNA reads TGTGCCAGCAGTCAGGGACAGGGTACGAACACTGAAGCTTTCTTT. This chain uses TRBV6-2 or TRBV6-3 with TRBJ1-1; 9 bases are a match to TRBD1. CDR1 is MNHEY, CDR2 SVGEGT, per germline. With V trimmed by 5 bases and J by 1 base, 5 bases remained unmatched. This CDR3 comprises 15 residues.

This clonotype was seen ten or more times. This chain uses TRBV6-5 with TRBJ2-2; D uncertain. Trimming removed 0 bases at V and 2 bases at J, with 16 bases between. CDR1 and CDR2 (germline): MNHEY, SVGAGI. This CDR3 has 18 residues. The CDR3 sequence: CASSYSRSDTVNTGELFF. CDR3 DNA sequence: TGTGCCAGCAGTTACTCGAGGTCAGATACTGTTAACACCGGGGAGCTGTTTTTT.

This clonotype has ten or more counts. V gene TRBV6-1 combines with J gene TRBJ1-1; D remains unclear. V was cut by 6 bases and J by 4 bases, with 9 bases left in between. Looked up from germline, CDR1 is MNHNS and CDR2 is SASEGT. The CDR3 loop spans 12 amino acids. The CDR3 loop is CASSQSVTEAFF. CDR3 sequence (DNA): TGTGCCAGCAGCCAGTCGGTCACTGAAGCTTTCTTT.

This clonotype showed up many times. This chain joins TRBV24-1 and TRBJ2-2; no clear D gene. Germline CDR1 reads KGHDR; CDR2 reads SFDVKD. The CDR3 has 12 amino acids. Trimming removed 8 bases at V and 1 base at J, with 4 bases between. The CDR3 loop is CATTGNTGELFF. CDR3 coding DNA: TGTGCCACCACAGGGAACACCGGGGAGCTGTTTTTT.

This clonotype appeared many times. The chain has TRBV28 and TRBJ1-4; unclear D gene. V lost 6 bases and J 10 bases, leaving 12 bases between the germline ends. The CDR3 is 12 amino acids. Germline V gene data show CDR1 as MDHEN and CDR2 as SYDVKM. CDR3 sequence reads: CASRITAGKLFF. The DNA of the CDR3 is TGTGCCAGCAGGATCACTGCGGGAAAACTGTTTTTT. Together with reference TRBV28 and TRBJ1-4, the CDR3 gives the full variable domain: DVKVTQSSRYLVKRTGEKVFLECVQDMDHENMFWYRQDPGLGLRLIYFSYDVKMKEKGDIPEGYSVSREKKERFSLILESASTNQTSMYLCASRITAGKLFFGSGTQLSVL.

This clonotype was observed many times. The V call is TRBV12-3 or TRBV12-4, the J call TRBJ2-7; possible D gene TRBD2, 6 bases. V was shortened by 6 bases and J by 2 bases, with 14 bases between the two germline ends. The CDR3 sequence is 14 residues long. The CDR3 nucleotides are TGTGCCAGCAGCCTCCGGGACTCCGCCTACGAGCAGTACTTC. Its translation: CASSLRDSAYEQYF.

This clonotype was counted a few times. The CDR3 nucleotides are TGCAGCGTTGCGGGGGAGAACTATGGCTACACCTTC. Amino acids: CSVAGENYGYTF. The chain carries TRBV29-1 and TRBJ1-2; D is perhaps TRBD1 (5 bases). The V end lost 4 bases, the J end lost 2 bases, and 8 bases lay between the germline ends. Germline CDR1 reads SQVTM; CDR2 reads ANQGSEA. This CDR3 is built from 12 residues.

Only a few counts were recorded for this clonotype. This may be a read error, as it is one base from a much larger clone. The chain recombines TRBV2 with TRBJ1-4; D not certain. The CDR3 sequence is 15 residues long. Germline loops: CDR1 SNHLY, CDR2 FYNNEI. CDR3: CASSYDVGTNERLFF. Here the CDR3 DNA reads TGTGCCAGCTCCTACGATGTTGGAACTAATGAAAGACTGTTTTTT.

There are many counts of this clonotype. The CDR3 region has the DNA TGTGCCAGCAGCCTCTGGGGTCGGGATTCACCCCTCCACTTT. It translates to CASSLWGRDSPLHF. This rearrangement joins TRBV27 to TRBJ1-6; D is ambiguous. V shed 6 bases and J shed 8 bases, with 14 bases lying between them. There are 14 residues in the CDR3. CDR1 MNHEY and CDR2 SMNVEV come from the germline V gene (reference sequence).

V usage is TRBV2 and J usage is TRBJ1-5, with a weak D call TRBD1 (6 bases). Trimming left V 8 bases short and J 1 base short, with 12 bases between. Germline assignment: CDR1 SNHLY and CDR2 FYNNEI. The CDR3 runs 14 residues. CDR3: CASVTDRSNQPQHF. The CDR3 region has the DNA TGTGCCAGCGTCACCGACAGGAGCAATCAGCCCCAGCATTTT.

The V gene is TRBV6-1, the J gene TRBJ1-5; 7 bases are a match to TRBD1. CDR3 length: 16 amino acids. V lost 5 bases to trimming and J lost 3 bases; unmatched junction nucleotides: 10. Germline CDR1 reads MNHNS; CDR2 reads SASEGT. The CDR3 DNA sequence: TGTGCCAGCAGTACCTACAGGGGTCCCACCAATCAGCCCCAGCATTTT. It yields the protein CASSTYRGPTNQPQHF.